This TCR beta chain was captured in a study of beta chain features in type 1 diabetes. For the study at large: The samples had about 110,000,000 sorted cells examined in all.

Germline lookup yields CDR1 GTSNPN and CDR2 SVGIG (reference sequence). This CDR3 region has 15 residues. V shed 0 bases and J shed 2 bases, with 12 bases lying between them. Every isolated RNA sample was fully reverse transcribed, so sequencing captured expressed TCRB transcripts. Profiled with immunoSEQ multiplex PCR; TCRdb holds only in-frame clones, not every one. Of around 360,000 clones in the sample, roughly 13% were seen once. Points from the study as a whole: Shortening of TCRB CDR3s, moderate but significant, appeared in all four CD4+ subsets of Type 1 diabetes patients. Junctions at VDJ sites from type 1 diabetes patients had fewer insertions and more deletions.

This clone was counted a few times. Its antigen remains unidentified. One heparinised draw of blood, averaging approximately 110 mL, came from each donor. This clonotype was obtained from a woman between 18 and 29 years old with type 1 diabetes. The sequencing sample was made of naive CD4+ T cells from blood. This chain connects TRBV30 to TRBJ2-3, with unresolved D. The CDR3 here is CAWSVSRPLTDTQYF. In nucleotides, the CDR3 is TGTGCCTGGAGTGTCTCGCGGCCTCTCACAGATACGCAGTATTTT.